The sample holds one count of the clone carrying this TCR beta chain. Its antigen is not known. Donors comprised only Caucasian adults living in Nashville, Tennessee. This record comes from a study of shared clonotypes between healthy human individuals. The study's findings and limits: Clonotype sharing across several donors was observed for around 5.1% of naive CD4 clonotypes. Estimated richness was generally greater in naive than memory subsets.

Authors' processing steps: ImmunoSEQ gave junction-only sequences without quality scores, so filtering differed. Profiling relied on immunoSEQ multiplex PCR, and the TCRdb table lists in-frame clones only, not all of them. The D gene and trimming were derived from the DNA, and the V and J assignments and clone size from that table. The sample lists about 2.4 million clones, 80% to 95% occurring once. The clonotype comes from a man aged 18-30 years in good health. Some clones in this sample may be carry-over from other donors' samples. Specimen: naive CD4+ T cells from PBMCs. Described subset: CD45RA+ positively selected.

In DNA, the CDR3 is TGCGCCATTACCGGGACTAGCGGGAGAAGCTCCTACGAGCAGTACTTC. Encoded protein: CAITGTSGRSSYEQYF. V and J are TRBV10-1 and TRBJ2-7; 14 bases fit TRBD2. From germline, CDR1 is WNHNN and CDR2 SYGVQD (reference sequence). V was pared by 10 bases and J by 0 bases, with 8 bases of the junction left unmatched. The CDR3 has 16 amino acids.